This T cell receptor beta chain was recovered during a study (dated by TCRdb to the mid-2010s). Study-level background: The study tested whether tumor-infiltrating Tregs in breast cancer are recruited from blood Tregs or converted in situ from other CD4+ T cell subsets. Points the paper makes about the study in general: The TCR alpha and beta sequences of tumor-infiltrating Tregs showed the greatest overlap with tumor naive CD4+ T cells, followed by blood naive CD4+ T cells. In terms of TCR gene usage, tumor memory CD4+ T cells clustered together with blood and lymph node memory CD4+ cells, as well as with lymph node naive CD4+ cells. Rather than covering whole repertoires, validation in the larger cohort was restricted to a single TCR beta V-J rearrangement.

Amplification of full-length TCR variable regions was done by 5' RACE PCR using constant-region reverse primers, and this step was followed by semi-nested PCR with Nested Universal Primer A. The ReliaPrep RNA Cell Miniprep System was used to extract total RNA, which was then reverse transcribed into 5'RACE-ready cDNA with the SMARTer RACE 5'/3' Kit. Multiplex adaptors were used to barcode the full-length TCR alpha and beta libraries, which were then sequenced on an Illumina MiSeq. The authors' analysis ran thus. For each of nine subset-tissue groups, sequencing data from the five patients were pooled, and the groups were then compared using unsupervised clustering of TCR gene usage. The Morisita-Horn index was used to calculate repertoire similarity, with shared sequences weighted according to their contribution to each repertoire. TCRdb reworked the public reads: Q25 trimming with fastp, MiXCR clone assembly, productive beta chains retained. Merged by CDR3 protein, the rows form single entries marked with the most common genes and DNA. These V and J calls originate from TCRdb's pipeline instead of the authors' own analysis. A total of 35,000 to 55,000 distinct CDR3 sequences appear in this sample, around a fifth of them only once. The leading ten clones occupy roughly 4.5% of the sample.

This clonotype was recorded many times. No antigen is known for it. Base qualities are not at hand, and no much larger clone is one base apart. CDR1 SQVTM and CDR2 ANQGSEA were looked up in the germline V gene. Reading from cysteine to phenylalanine, the CDR3 counts 14 amino acids. Only the CDR3 region is kept as DNA, spanning 42 bases read in frame from base 1. The V end loses 2 bases and the J end loses 1 base, and a stretch of 11 bases separates them. CD4+CD25+CD127-/low cells were isolated as Tregs. Tregs, naive and memory CD4+ T cells from tumor, blood and ipsilateral draining lymph nodes of a few breast cancer patients underwent full-length TCR alpha and beta sequencing. Tumor tissue and lymph nodes obtained from ipsilateral axillary dissection were perfused with PBS, minced and then digested with collagenase I and hyaluronidase. Ficoll density gradient centrifugation was used to isolate mononuclear cells from lymph nodes or from approximately 50 ml of peripheral blood. A purity exceeding 90% was confirmed by FACS for the sorted cell populations.

The rearrangement joined TRBV29-1 to TRBJ1-1, and possibly TRBD1, on 6 matching bases. The TCR comes from a female donor with breast cancer. The sample consisted of Tregs sorted from a lymph node. The nucleotide sequence reads TGCAGCGTTGAATGGCAGGGGAAGAACACTGAAGCTTTCTTT. It codes for CSVEWQGKNTEAFF. Beyond the CDR3, the reference TRBV29-1 and TRBJ1-1 genes provide the residues; the full variable domain reads: SAVISQKPSRDICQRGTSLTIQCQVDSQVTMMFWYRQQPGQSLTLIATANQGSEATYESGFVIDKFPISRPNLTFSTLTVSNMSPEDSSIYLCSVEWQGKNTEAFFGQGTRLTVV.